Following are 29 T cell receptor beta chains from one sample sequenced in a study of T cells in Graves' hyperthyroidism and ophthalmopathy. Amplification of TCR beta CDR3 regions was performed using RNA transcripts as template. First-round RT-PCR targeting the TCR CDR3 was performed with the HTBI primer set. TCRdb analysed the multiplex PCR reads with MiXCR anew, one entry per CDR3 protein. The sample has 730,000 or so distinct CDR3 sequences, roughly a sixth seen once. Sequenced input: blood. These TCRs come from a woman in her 50s with Graves' hyperthyroidism that later progressed to Graves' ophthalmopathy.

This clonotype was seen repeatedly, ten times or more. CDR3 DNA sequence: TGTGCCAGCAGGGCGACTAGCGGGAGCTCCTACAATGAGCAGTTCTTC. It is translated as CASRATSGSSYNEQFF. The chain couples TRBV6-1 to TRBJ2-1; 12 nucleotides agree with TRBD2. The V and J ends lost 6 bases and 0 bases, in that order; junction bases with no gene match: 3. This CDR3 contains 16 residues. CDR1 MNHNS and CDR2 SASEGT come from the germline V gene.

This clonotype turned up a few times. The chain employs TRBV12-3 or TRBV12-4 and TRBJ2-1, with D maybe TRBD2 (5 bases). The CDR3 consists of 12 residues. Trimming took off 6 bases at V and 9 bases at J, with 12 bases between the two ends. The CDR3 DNA is TGTGCCAGCAGAACGGGCCTAGCTGAGCAGTTCTTC. Encoded protein: CASRTGLAEQFF.

This rearrangement joins TRBV20-1 to TRBJ2-2, with TRBD2 matching 8 bases. CDR1 and CDR2 from the germline V gene are DFQATT and SNEGSKA (reference sequence). This CDR3 region has 14 residues. The J segment lost 3 bases and the V segment lost 5 bases, leaving 5 bases of the junction unmatched. The CDR3 loop is CSARAGADTGELFF. The CDR3 DNA is TGCAGTGCTCGAGCGGGGGCCGACACCGGGGAGCTGTTTTTT.

This clonotype was observed many times. This chain uses TRBV30 with TRBJ1-2, with D uncertain. There are 12 residues in the CDR3. With 1 base removed from V and 5 bases from J, the gap between germline ends came to 8 bases. Germline V gene sequence: CDR1 GTSNPN, CDR2 SVGIG (reference sequence). The CDR3 spells CAWSGHQYGYTF. The CDR3 DNA sequence: TGTGCCTGGAGTGGACACCAGTATGGCTACACCTTC.

This clonotype came up a few times. The chain employs TRBV15 and TRBJ1-2; the D is unclear. This CDR3 spans 15 amino acids. Germline values: CDR1 LNHNV, CDR2 YYDKDF (reference sequence). V was shortened by 0 bases and J by 4 bases, with 12 bases between the two germline ends. The CDR3 here is CATSRERQPIYGYTF. The CDR3 DNA sequence: TGTGCCACCAGCAGAGAGCGGCAGCCTATCTATGGCTACACCTTC.

This clonotype was detected only a few times. The V and J genes are TRBV5-1 and TRBJ2-1; D is unclear. The ends were cut back, 4 bases at V and 6 bases at J, with 17 bases in the middle. CDR1 and CDR2 from the germline V gene are SGHRS and YFSETQ. This CDR3 is built from 15 residues. CDR3 nucleotide sequence: TGCGCCAGCAGCGCCGGACGACTTATTGCCAATGAGCAGTTCTTC. It translates to CASSAGRLIANEQFF.

CDR3 nucleotide sequence: TGCAGTGCTAGAGATCCCACTAAGGGTCAGCCCCAGCATTTT. This codes for CSARDPTKGQPQHF. The gene calls are TRBV20-1 and TRBJ1-5; D unclear. The germline V and J ends were trimmed by 0 bases and 6 bases, with 12 bases remaining between them. CDR1 DFQATT and CDR2 SNEGSKA come from the germline V gene (reference sequence). This CDR3 spans 14 amino acids.

This rearrangement joins TRBV15 to TRBJ2-1; no definite D call. In germline, CDR1 is LNHNV, CDR2 YYDKDF (reference sequence). The length of the CDR3 is 14 residues. The V end was cut by 5 bases, the J end by 1 base, with 9 bases between. The CDR3 spells CATSLWGSYNEQFF. In DNA form, the CDR3 reads TGTGCCACCAGCCTCTGGGGATCCTACAATGAGCAGTTCTTC.

In this sample, this clonotype turned up many times. The rearrangement uses TRBV12-5 and TRBJ1-5; TRBD1 aligns across 8 bases. CDR1 LGHNT and CDR2 FRNRAP come from the germline V gene. V shed 0 bases, J shed 4 bases, and the junction held 11 bases outside the gene matches. The CDR3 loop spans 18 amino acids. The CDR3 sequence is CASGLVPGQVGGNQPQHF. The CDR3 DNA reads as TGTGCTAGTGGTTTGGTCCCGGGACAGGTTGGAGGGAATCAGCCCCAGCATTTT.

This chain joins TRBV4-2 and TRBJ2-2, with D hard to call. Germline V gene sequence: CDR1 LGHNA, CDR2 YNFKEQ. This CDR3 has 13 amino acids. V lost 1 base, J lost 5 bases, and 5 bases lay in between. DNA of the CDR3: TGTGCCAGCAGCCAAGGAATTACCGGGGAGCTGTTTTTT. It yields the protein CASSQGITGELFF.

This clonotype was counted between two and nine times. The J gene is TRBJ2-7, the V gene TRBV20-1; D perhaps matches TRBD2 (7 bases). This CDR3 spans 14 amino acids. The germline gives CDR1 DFQATT, CDR2 SNEGSKA (reference sequence). V was cut by 4 bases and J by 7 bases, with 20 bases left in between. For the CDR3, the DNA is TGCAGTGCTAAGGAGGGGGGGGCTTCTGGTGAGCAGTACTTC. It is translated as CSAKEGGASGEQYF.

In this sample, this clonotype turned up a few times. CDR3 sequence reads: CASSVLSEAATNEKLFF. The DNA for the CDR3 is TGTGCCAGCAGCGTACTTTCAGAAGCTGCAACTAATGAAAAACTGTTTTTT. The chain has TRBV7-9 and TRBJ1-4; D is ambiguous. The ends were cut back, 5 bases at V and 0 bases at J, with 16 bases in the middle. In germline, CDR1 is SEHNR, CDR2 FQNEAQ (reference sequence). The CDR3 loop spans 17 amino acids.

CDR3 sequence: CASSLGRETGELFF. CDR3 sequence (DNA): TGTGCCAGCAGCTTAGGGCGGGAGACCGGGGAGCTGTTTTTT. This sequence joins TRBV7-3 and TRBJ2-2, with TRBD2 identical over 7 bases. Looked up from germline, CDR1 is SGHTA and CDR2 is FQGTGA. The junction had 2 bases not matched to a gene; V was cut back by 2 bases and J by 5 bases. The CDR3 runs to 14 residues.

This clonotype has a count of ten or more. The chain couples TRBV20-1 to TRBJ2-7, with TRBD1 matching 11 bases. The V gene's germline CDR1 is DFQATT and CDR2 SNEGSKA (reference sequence). The CDR3 has 14 residues. V dropped 6 bases and J dropped 3; count of bases not matched to a gene: 7. In DNA, the CDR3 is TGCAGTGCCGATACCGGGACAGGGGGCTACGAGCAGTACTTC. Its translation: CSADTGTGGYEQYF.

The chain combines TRBV20-1 with TRBJ2-7; D tentatively fits TRBD1 or TRBD2 (7 bases each). This CDR3 is built from 17 residues. Germline V gene data show CDR1 as DFQATT and CDR2 as SNEGSKA (reference sequence). Trimming stripped 0 bases from V and 3 bases from J, with 21 bases between. Here the CDR3 DNA reads TGCAGTGCTAGAGAGCCAAGGGGGCGGGGGACCCACTACGAGCAGTACTTC. It yields the protein CSAREPRGRGTHYEQYF.

The chain carries TRBV2 and TRBJ1-5, with unresolved D. Germline V gives CDR1 SNHLY, CDR2 FYNNEI. The CDR3 sequence is 14 residues long. The ends were cut back, 7 bases at V and 0 bases at J, with 10 bases in the middle. Here the CDR3 DNA reads TGTGCCAGCACTAGGGCGTTTAGCAATCAGCCCCAGCATTTT. Residues: CASTRAFSNQPQHF. Based on the CDR3 plus reference TRBV2 and TRBJ1-5, the full variable domain is EPEVTQTPSHQVTQMGQEVILRCVPISNHLYFYWYRQILGQKVEFLVSFYNNEISEKSEIFDDQFSVERPDGSNFTLKIRSTKLEDSAMYFCASTRAFSNQPQHFGDGTRLSIL.

This clonotype was counted many times. The chain couples TRBV4-1 to TRBJ1-5; no clear D. Germline values: CDR1 MGHRA, CDR2 YSYEKL. The CDR3 runs to 13 residues. V gave up 0 bases and J gave up 6 bases, with 6 bases separating them. CDR3 DNA: TGCGCCAGCAGCCAAGAGCCAGGTCAGCCCCAGCATTTT. Translated: CASSQEPGQPQHF.

This clonotype was detected a few times. An end of the junction does not agree with germline; a read error may underlie this. This chain uses TRBV20-1 with TRBJ2-3, with TRBD2 identical over 13 bases. The CDR3 length is 18 residues. Germline V gene data show CDR1 as DFQATT and CDR2 as SNEGSKA (reference sequence). This CDR3 is CSTSKGLAGVPTKDTQYF. The CDR3 nucleotides are TGCAGTACTAGTAAAGGACTAGCGGGGGTTCCGACAAAGGATACGCAGTATTTT.

There are many counts of this clonotype. This chain joins TRBV30 and TRBJ2-5; D is unclear. This CDR3 contains 12 residues. V lost 1 base and J lost 5, with 8 bases in between. Germline V lookup: CDR1 GTSNPN, CDR2 SVGIG (reference sequence). CDR3 region: CAWSGKVETQYF. The CDR3 DNA reads TGTGCCTGGAGTGGGAAGGTGGAGACCCAGTACTTC.

This clonotype was counted only a few times. V and J are TRBV12-5 and TRBJ2-1; no reliable D call. The CDR3 has 15 amino acids. Germline V gene data show CDR1 as LGHNT and CDR2 as FRNRAP. The ends were cut back, 1 base at V and 5 bases at J, with 12 bases in the middle. CDR3 in DNA: TGTGCTAGTGGTTTGGCATTGGGCAGGAACAATGAGCAGTTCTTC. Translating gives CASGLALGRNNEQFF.

This clonotype came up many times. This chain uses TRBV30 with TRBJ2-7; D not resolved. Germline CDR1 reads GTSNPN; CDR2 reads SVGIG (reference sequence). This CDR3 has 11 amino acids. V dropped 5 bases and J dropped 2 bases, with 7 bases sitting between them. The CDR3 reads CAWGGAYEQYF. The CDR3 DNA is TGTGCCTGGGGTGGTGCCTACGAGCAGTACTTC.

In this sample, this clonotype turned up many times. The rearrangement uses TRBV19 and TRBJ2-2; no firm D call. V lost 8 bases and J lost 4, with 11 bases in between. Germline values: CDR1 LNHDA, CDR2 SQIVND (reference sequence). The CDR3 has 13 residues. CDR3 residues: CASQPTTTGELFF. Here the CDR3 DNA reads TGTGCCAGTCAACCCACGACCACCGGGGAGCTGTTTTTT.

This clonotype was observed a handful of times. The chain links TRBV9 to TRBJ2-2; 7 bases fit TRBD1. V lost 3 bases to trimming and J lost 6 bases; unmatched junction nucleotides: 8. The CDR3 is 15 residues long. Germline assignment: CDR1 SGDLS and CDR2 YYNGEE. CDR3 protein: CASSAGTVLPGELFF. CDR3 bases: TGTGCCAGCAGCGCCGGGACAGTTTTACCCGGGGAGCTGTTTTTT.

The chain has TRBV11-3 and TRBJ1-5, with D unresolved. The CDR3 totals 17 residues. The V end was cut by 5 bases, the J end by 5 bases, with 22 bases between. Germline V CDR1 and CDR2: SGHNT, YENEEA. This chain's CDR3 is CASSQDLRTETYQPQHF. CDR3 nucleotides: TGTGCCAGCAGCCAAGACCTCCGGACGGAAACCTATCAGCCCCAGCATTTT.

This sequence joins TRBV3-1 and TRBJ2-7, with TRBD1 identical over 7 bases. Germline CDR1 reads LGHDT; CDR2 reads YNNKEL (reference sequence). Trimming took 1 base from V and 0 from J; bases not matched to a gene: 6. The CDR3 length is 16 residues. The CDR3 protein is CASSQADRAISYEQYF. The CDR3, as DNA: TGTGCCAGCAGCCAAGCCGACAGGGCAATCTCCTACGAGCAGTACTTC.

The chain recombines TRBV7-9 with TRBJ2-5; 7 bases map to TRBD1. J gave up 2 bases and V 5 bases, and 5 bases lay outside the gene matches. Germline CDR1 SEHNR, CDR2 FQNEAQ (reference sequence). The CDR3 length is 14 residues. CDR3 protein: CASSPTGFQETQYF. The CDR3 DNA follows: TGTGCCAGCAGCCCGACAGGGTTTCAAGAGACCCAGTACTTC.

The rearrangement links TRBV5-6 to TRBJ1-4, with a tentative D call TRBD1 (5 bases). The CDR3 totals 13 residues. Per germline, CDR1 SGHDT and CDR2 YYEEEE. Trimming shortened V by 4 bases and J by 11 bases, and 15 bases separated the two germline ends. CDR3 sequence: CASSPSRVEKLFF. The CDR3 DNA reads TGTGCCAGCAGCCCTAGCAGGGTGGAGAAACTGTTTTTT.

This clonotype was recorded a few times. Mismatch with germline at one junction end may stem from a read error. This chain joins TRBV27 and TRBJ1-4; tentative D call: TRBD1 (6 bases). Germline V CDR1 and CDR2: MNHEY, SMNVEV (reference sequence). CDR3 length: 14 residues. The CDR3 DNA follows: TGTGCCAGCAGTTTCGCAGGGGATAATGAAGAACTGTTTTTT. Translation gives CASSFAGDNEELFF.

This clonotype was observed a handful of times. The germline gene is not matched at one end of the junction; a read error may be the cause. V gene TRBV4-1 combines with J gene TRBJ2-5; tentatively, D is TRBD2 (6 bases). The CDR3 spans 18 residues. The germline V gene encodes CDR1 MGHRA and CDR2 YSYEKL. The CDR3 nucleotides are TGCGCCAGCGGCCAGAGACCCTCGTTGCGGGACCAACAAGAGACCCAGTACTTC. Its protein product is CASGQRPSLRDQQETQYF.